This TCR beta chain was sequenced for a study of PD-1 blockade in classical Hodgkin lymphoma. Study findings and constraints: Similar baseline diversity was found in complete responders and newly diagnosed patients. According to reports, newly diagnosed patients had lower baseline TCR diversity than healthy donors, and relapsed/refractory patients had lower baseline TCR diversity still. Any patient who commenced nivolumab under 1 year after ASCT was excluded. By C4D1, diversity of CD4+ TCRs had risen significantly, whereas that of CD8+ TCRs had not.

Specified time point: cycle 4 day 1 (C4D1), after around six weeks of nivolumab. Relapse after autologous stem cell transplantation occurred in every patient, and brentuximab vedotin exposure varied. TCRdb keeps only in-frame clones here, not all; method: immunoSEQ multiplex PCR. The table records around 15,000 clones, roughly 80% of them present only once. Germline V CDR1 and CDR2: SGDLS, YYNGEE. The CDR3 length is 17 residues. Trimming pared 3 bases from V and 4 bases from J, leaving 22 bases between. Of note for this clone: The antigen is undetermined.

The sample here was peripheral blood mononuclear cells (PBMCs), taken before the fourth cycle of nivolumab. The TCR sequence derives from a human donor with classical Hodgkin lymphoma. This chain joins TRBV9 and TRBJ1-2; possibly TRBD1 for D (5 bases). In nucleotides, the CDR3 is TGTGCCAGCAGCGACCCCGGGGACCCCAGGTCGGTCTATGGCTACACCTTC. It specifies CASSDPGDPRSVYGYTF.